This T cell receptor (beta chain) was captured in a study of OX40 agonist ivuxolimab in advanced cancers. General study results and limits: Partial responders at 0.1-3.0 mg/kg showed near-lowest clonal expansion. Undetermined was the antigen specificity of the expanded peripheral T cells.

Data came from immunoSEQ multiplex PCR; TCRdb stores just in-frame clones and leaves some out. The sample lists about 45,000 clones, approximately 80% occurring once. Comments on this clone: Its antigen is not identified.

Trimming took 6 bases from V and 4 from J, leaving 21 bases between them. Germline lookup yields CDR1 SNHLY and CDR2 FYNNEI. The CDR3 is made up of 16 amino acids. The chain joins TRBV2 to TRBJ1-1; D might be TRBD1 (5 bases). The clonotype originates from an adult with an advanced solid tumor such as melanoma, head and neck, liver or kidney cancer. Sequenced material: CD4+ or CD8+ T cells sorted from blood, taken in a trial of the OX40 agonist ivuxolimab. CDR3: CASSITLTGELTEAFF. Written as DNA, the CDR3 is TGTGCCAGCAGCATCACCCTAACAGGAGAGCTCACTGAAGCTTTCTTT.